This T cell receptor beta chain is drawn from a study of CD8 T cells in Susac syndrome. Overall study results and limits: As the study acknowledged, the number of individuals who were part of its TCR sequencing and HLA analysis was relatively small.

Points on this clonotype: Its matching antigen is unknown.

Random-hexamer reverse transcription was applied to roughly 0.45 to 1 ug RNA. TCRdb re-analysed the immunoSEQ multiplex PCR reads in MiXCR, keeping a single row per CDR3 protein. The sample yields some 220,000 distinct CDR3 sequences, about 95% seen once. The V and J ends lost 1 base and 1 base respectively, with 10 bases between them. The CDR3 runs to 15 residues. The specimen sequenced was CD4+ T cells from PBMCs. The J gene is TRBJ2-5, the V gene TRBV12-3 or TRBV12-4; TRBD1 or TRBD2 may be the D gene (5 bases each). The clonotype originates from a human donor with multiple sclerosis. DNA for the CDR3: TGTGCCAGCAGTTTAGGGGGGAACCTCCAAGAGACCCAGTACTTC. Translation: CASSLGGNLQETQYF.